One and the same sample provided the 16 T cell receptor beta chains below, sequenced in a study of T cell responses to AZD1222 COVID-19 vaccine. Some clones are missing from TCRdb's copy, which holds only in-frame ones; the method was immunoSEQ multiplex PCR. The data contain under 150,000 clones, under 95% of them seen just once; the ten biggest clones take up around 4.7%. The sequenced sample was peripheral blood, obtained on day 0 of AZD1222 vaccination. The receptors here all came from an adult in good health.

The chain couples TRBV7-3 to TRBJ2-1; TRBD2 agrees at 7 bases. Per germline, CDR1 SGHTA and CDR2 FQGTGA. V lost 1 base to trimming and J lost 0 bases; unmatched junction nucleotides: 0. The CDR3 is made up of 15 amino acids. DNA of the CDR3: TGTGCCAGCAGCTTAAGCGGGAGCTCCTACAATGAGCAGTTCTTC. It is translated as CASSLSGSSYNEQFF. Drawing the rest from reference TRBV7-3 and TRBJ2-1, the complete variable domain is GAGVSQTPSNKVTEKGKYVELRCDPISGHTALYWYRQSLGQGPEFLIYFQGTGAADDSGLPNDRFFAVRPEGSVSTLKIQRTERGDSAVYLCASSLSGSSYNEQFFGPGTRLTVL.

The gene calls are TRBV6-1 and TRBJ2-5; 11 nucleotides match TRBD2. V shed 6 bases and J 5 bases; nucleotides not matched to a gene: 8. In germline, CDR1 is MNHNS, CDR2 SASEGT. CDR3 length: 15 amino acids. The chain's CDR3 is CASSLTSGSYETQYF. CDR3 bases: TGTGCCAGCAGCCTAACTAGCGGGAGTTATGAGACCCAGTACTTC.

The rearrangement joins TRBV7-2 to TRBJ2-2; 12 nucleotides match TRBD2. Germline V CDR1 and CDR2: SGHTA, FQGNSA. This CDR3 comprises 15 residues. Trimming at V came to 5 bases and at J to 6 bases, leaving 4 bases not matched to a gene. The DNA of the CDR3 is TGTGCCAGCAGCCCTAGCGGGGGGGCATCCGGGGAGCTGTTTTTT. It encodes CASSPSGGASGELFF.

The CDR3 DNA sequence: TGTGCCAGCAGCTCCTTAGTAAAGGGACCGTACGAGCAGTACTTC. Translation gives CASSSLVKGPYEQYF. The chain recombines TRBV6-5 with TRBJ2-7; tentatively, D is TRBD1 or TRBD2 (5 bases each). Germline V gene lookup returns CDR1 MNHEY and CDR2 SVGAGI. V was cut by 6 bases and J by 4 bases, with 19 bases left in between. The CDR3 is made up of 15 amino acids.

The V call is TRBV10-3, the J call TRBJ2-7, with D possibly being TRBD1 or TRBD2 (7 bases each). Trimming pared 10 bases from V and 6 bases from J, leaving 16 bases between. CDR1 ENHRY and CDR2 SYGVKD come from the germline V gene. This CDR3 spans 12 amino acids. The DNA of the CDR3 is TGTGCCACCAACGACAGGGAGGGCGAGCAGTACTTC. Protein sequence: CATNDREGEQYF.

The chain is built from TRBV6-5 and TRBJ1-5; tentative D call: TRBD1 (6 bases). This CDR3 is 15 amino acids long. V lost 6 bases and J 0 bases, leaving 12 bases between the germline ends. Germline V gene lookup returns CDR1 MNHEY and CDR2 SVGAGI. CDR3 sequence (DNA): TGTGCCAGCAGGGAGGACAGTGTTAGCAATCAGCCCCAGCATTTT. Protein sequence: CASREDSVSNQPQHF.

V usage is TRBV27 and J usage is TRBJ1-6; 9 bases are a match to TRBD1. J lost 9 bases, V lost 6 bases, and 9 bases had no gene match. The CDR3 is made up of 15 amino acids. Germline CDR1 MNHEY, CDR2 SMNVEV (reference sequence). This CDR3 is CASSLRDRASSPLHF. In DNA form, the CDR3 reads TGTGCCAGCAGCCTCCGGGACAGGGCCAGTTCACCCCTCCACTTT.

The V and J genes are TRBV28 and TRBJ1-4; 8 positions agree with TRBD1. Unmatched junction bases numbered 12, after V lost 6 bases and J lost 3 bases. This CDR3 contains 17 residues. Germline lookup yields CDR1 MDHEN and CDR2 SYDVKM. CDR3 amino acids: CASRTRRTGFANEKLFF. DNA for the CDR3: TGTGCCAGCAGAACCCGTCGGACAGGGTTCGCTAATGAAAAACTGTTTTTT.

The chain recombines TRBV12-3 or TRBV12-4 with TRBJ1-1, with 7 bases fitting TRBD1. This CDR3 is 13 amino acids long. The junction had 5 bases not matched to a gene; V was cut back by 4 bases and J by 6 bases. The chain's CDR3 is CASSSQGLAEAFF. In DNA form, the CDR3 reads TGTGCCAGCAGTTCACAGGGGTTGGCTGAAGCTTTCTTT.

J is TRBJ2-5 and V is TRBV6-7; 9 positions agree with TRBD1. TRBV6-7 is given ORF status, its function remaining uncertain. The CDR3 sequence is 15 residues long. The V and J ends lost 6 bases and 3 bases, in that order; junction bases with no gene match: 8. In nucleotides, the CDR3 is TGTGCCAGCAGCAGACAGGGGGTCCACGAAGAGACCCAGTACTTC. Translation gives CASSRQGVHEETQYF.

The chain uses TRBV6-2 or TRBV6-3 and TRBJ2-7; 10 nucleotides line up with TRBD1. The V gene end was trimmed by 4 bases and the J gene end by 2 bases; junction bases not matched to a gene: 5. The CDR3 length is 15 residues. Germline CDR1 is MNHEY and CDR2 is SVGEGT. CDR3 residues: CASSWIGTGAYEQYF. CDR3 coding DNA: TGTGCCAGCAGTTGGATCGGGACAGGGGCCTACGAGCAGTACTTC.

The chain links TRBV4-1 to TRBJ1-5; D not certain. The CDR3 runs to 13 residues. Germline values: CDR1 MGHRA, CDR2 YSYEKL. Trimming cost V 0 bases and J 7 bases, with 7 bases left between them. The CDR3 here is CASSQDQDQPQHF. The CDR3 DNA reads as TGCGCCAGCAGCCAAGATCAGGACCAGCCCCAGCATTTT.

This sequence joins TRBV28 and TRBJ2-5; perhaps TRBD1 as D (6 bases). Germline CDR1 is MDHEN and CDR2 is SYDVKM. The CDR3 runs 16 residues. The ends were cut back, 5 bases at V and 2 bases at J, with 18 bases in the middle. The CDR3 here is CASSPGQSRFQETQYF. The CDR3 DNA is TGTGCCAGCAGTCCCGGACAGAGCAGGTTTCAAGAGACCCAGTACTTC.

This clone was detected once. The chain recombines TRBV5-8 with TRBJ1-4; D is unresolved. V was shortened by 4 bases and J by 8 bases, with 18 bases between the two germline ends. CDR3 size: 15 residues. The germline V gene encodes CDR1 SGHTS and CDR2 YDEGEE. This CDR3 reads CASSLIPRPREKLFF. The CDR3 DNA follows: TGTGCCAGCAGCCTTATCCCCAGGCCGAGGGAAAAACTGTTTTTT.

The genes are TRBV5-1 and TRBJ1-6, with unresolved D. Germline-derived CDR1 and CDR2 are SGHRS and YFSETQ. Trimming removed 0 bases at V and 5 bases at J, with 9 bases between. The CDR3 is made up of 15 amino acids. This CDR3 reads CASSLGTGDNSPLHF. The CDR3 nucleotides are TGCGCCAGCAGCTTGGGGACGGGAGATAATTCACCCCTCCACTTT.

This chain uses TRBV15 with TRBJ2-1; 8 bases are a match to TRBD1. V was clipped by 3 bases and J by 7 bases; unmatched bases: 8. CDR1 and CDR2 from the germline V gene are LNHNV and YYDKDF (reference sequence). The CDR3 sequence is 15 residues long. The chain's CDR3 is CATSRPGTGFNEQFF. Here the CDR3 DNA reads TGTGCCACCAGCAGGCCCGGGACAGGATTTAATGAGCAGTTCTTC.